Each of the 29 T cell receptor beta chains below was sequenced from the same sample in a study of blood T cells in healthy people across ages. It was with a sample-barcoded 5' primer and a J-beta primer mix that a second PCR of about 6 to 12 cycles was run. TCRdb reprocessed the 5' RACE reads via MiXCR and lists one record per CDR3 protein. Among approximately 1,100,000 distinct CDR3 sequences listed, around 45% were seen once. Input material: blood. The receptors were gathered from a woman aged 55 to 70 in good health.

The rearrangement links TRBV15 to TRBJ2-5; 10 bases are a match to TRBD2. CDR1 is LNHNV and CDR2 is YYDKDF in the germline V gene (reference sequence). There are 15 residues in the CDR3. V lost 3 bases and J lost 11; bases outside the gene matches: 12. CDR3 sequence reads: CATSRGETSGPEQYF. CDR3 nucleotides: TGTGCCACCAGCAGGGGTGAGACTAGCGGGCCTGAGCAGTACTTC.

This clonotype came up a few times. J is TRBJ2-3 and V is TRBV4-1; D gene unclear. This CDR3 spans 14 amino acids. Germline V gene data show CDR1 as MGHRA and CDR2 as YSYEKL. V was cut by 11 bases and J by 0 bases, with 15 bases left in between. CDR3 sequence reads: CAASYTVSTDTQYF. DNA of the CDR3: TGCGCCGCCAGTTATACGGTTAGCACAGATACGCAGTATTTT.

This clonotype was counted a single time. The chain combines TRBV3-1 with TRBJ2-1; D uncertain. In germline, CDR1 is LGHDT, CDR2 YNNKEL (reference sequence). The CDR3 consists of 14 residues. Trimming pared 1 base from V and 7 bases from J, leaving 11 bases between. The CDR3 nucleotides are TGTGCCAGCAGCCAAGGTACCTCTGGGAATGAGCAGTTCTTC. Amino acids: CASSQGTSGNEQFF.

This clonotype was observed once. V is TRBV6-5 and J is TRBJ2-2; 10 bases align to TRBD2. With 4 bases clipped from V and 3 bases from J, the junction kept 8 bases outside the gene matches. This CDR3 contains 17 residues. CDR1 and CDR2 from the germline V gene are MNHEY and SVGAGI. The CDR3 protein is CASSSRASGSHTGELFF. In DNA form, the CDR3 reads TGTGCCAGCAGTTCCCGAGCTAGCGGGAGTCACACCGGGGAGCTGTTTTTT.

The chain is built from TRBV19 and TRBJ2-5, with D perhaps being TRBD1 or TRBD2 (6 bases each). The V gene lost 0 bases and the J gene lost 11 bases, with 28 bases spanning the gap. This CDR3 has 18 amino acids. Germline lookup yields CDR1 LNHDA and CDR2 SQIVND (reference sequence). The CDR3 spells CASSIDAPGAATYNEQYF. The DNA of the CDR3 is TGTGCCAGTAGTATAGATGCCCCGGGGGCGGCCACCTACAATGAGCAGTACTTC.

The J gene is TRBJ2-3, the V gene TRBV29-1, with D perhaps being TRBD1 or TRBD2 (5 bases each). CDR3 size: 11 residues. Trimming took off 3 bases at V and 11 bases at J, with 12 bases between the two ends. The germline V gene encodes CDR1 SQVTM and CDR2 ANQGSEA. The CDR3 sequence is CSVDSSGRQYF. CDR3 DNA sequence: TGCAGCGTTGATTCGTCAGGGAGGCAGTATTTT.

This sequence joins TRBV7-7 and TRBJ2-3; 7 bases match TRBD2. From germline, CDR1 is SSHAT and CDR2 FNYEAQ (reference sequence). The CDR3 runs 13 residues. After removal of 9 bases from V and 2 bases from J, the junction contained 5 bases not matched to a gene. The CDR3 is CARSRDYTDTQYF. CDR3 nucleotides: TGTGCCAGAAGCCGGGACTACACAGATACGCAGTATTTT.

On this clonotype: This could be a read error, since a much larger clone is one nucleotide away. This chain joins TRBV27 and TRBJ2-5, with D unclear. Deletions cut 8 bases from V and 11 bases from J, with 15 bases between. Per germline, CDR1 MNHEY and CDR2 SMNVEV (reference sequence). The CDR3 spans 11 residues. The CDR3 loop is CASGTLNEQYF. The DNA for the CDR3 is TGTGCCAGCGGAACACTCAATGAGCAGTACTTC.

This clonotype was seen more than once but under ten times. The rearrangement joins TRBV9 to TRBJ2-7; TRBD2 matches 8 bases. The CDR3 sequence is 15 residues long. CDR1 SGDLS and CDR2 YYNGEE come from the germline V gene. V lost 2 bases and J lost 3; bases outside the gene matches: 7. CDR3 region: CASSVTGTRGYEQYF. The CDR3 DNA is TGTGCCAGCAGCGTCACCGGGACTAGAGGCTACGAGCAGTACTTC.

This clonotype was observed once. Since a much larger clone is just one base distant, this may be a read error. The CDR3: CASSQLAGGPSTQYF. The CDR3 DNA follows: TGCGCCAGCAGTCAACTAGCGGGAGGGCCAAGTACGCAGTATTTT. The chain recombines TRBV10-2 with TRBJ2-3, with TRBD2 matching over 13 bases. This CDR3 has 15 residues. The germline gives CDR1 WSHSY, CDR2 SAAADI. J was trimmed by 8 bases and V by 5 bases; bases with no gene match: 7.

The chain has TRBV16 and TRBJ1-2; D possibly corresponds to TRBD1 (6 bases). Germline V gene data show CDR1 as KGHSY and CDR2 as FQNENV. V shed 3 bases and J shed 3 bases, with 14 bases lying between them. The CDR3 is made up of 15 amino acids. The CDR3 protein is CASSHIRGRDYGYTF. CDR3 in DNA: TGTGCCAGCAGCCACATCAGGGGTCGCGACTATGGCTACACCTTC.

The V and J genes are TRBV19 and TRBJ2-7, with D perhaps matching TRBD2 (5 bases). Trimming removed 5 bases from V and 2 bases from J, with 13 bases in between. Per the germline V gene, CDR1 is LNHDA and CDR2 is SQIVND (reference sequence). CDR3 length: 14 amino acids. Here the CDR3 DNA reads TGTGCCAGTAGTGGAAGCGGTTCTACCTACGAGCAGTACTTC. It yields the protein CASSGSGSTYEQYF.

The chain links TRBV5-1 to TRBJ2-4; 9 bases are shared with TRBD1. Gene TRBJ2-7 matches the end of the DNA better, so the J call may be wrong. CDR3 length equals 15 residues. Germline loops: CDR1 SGHRS, CDR2 YFSETQ. CDR3 nucleotide sequence: TGCGCCAGCAGCTTGACCCCTTGGACAGGGGTCGAGCAGTACTTC. Its protein product is CASSLTPWTGVEQYF.

For this clonotype: A read error is possible here, since a much larger clone lies one base away. The V call is TRBV7-3, the J call TRBJ2-7, with D unclear. There are 13 residues in the CDR3. V shed 5 bases and J shed 3 bases, with 11 bases lying between them. Germline V gene sequence: CDR1 SGHTA, CDR2 FQGTGA. CDR3 coding DNA: TGTGCCAGCAGCGTACGAGCCAGCTACGAGCAGTACTTC. Residues: CASSVRASYEQYF.

This clonotype was seen a handful of times. The genes are TRBV15 and TRBJ2-7; the D call may be TRBD1 or TRBD2 (5 bases each). The CDR3 extends over 15 amino acids. Trimming removed 5 bases at V and 0 bases at J, with 14 bases between. CDR1 is LNHNV, CDR2 YYDKDF, per germline (reference sequence). DNA of the CDR3: TGTGCCACCAGCGGCACCGGGACGGCCTCCTACGAGCAGTACTTC. It codes for CATSGTGTASYEQYF.

The chain uses TRBV27 and TRBJ2-1; D unresolved. The DNA end is a closer match to TRBJ2-7, so the J assignment may be wrong. CDR1 is MNHEY, CDR2 SMNVEV, per germline (reference sequence). The CDR3 spans 16 residues. Here the CDR3 reads CASQRTRARSYNEQYF. The CDR3 DNA sequence: TGTGCCAGCCAACGAACGAGAGCCCGATCCTACAATGAGCAGTACTTC.

The J gene is TRBJ2-6, the V gene TRBV27, with D perhaps TRBD2 (5 bases). The CDR3 is 15 amino acids. The germline CDR1 and CDR2 sequences are MNHEY and SMNVEV (reference sequence). V gave up 7 bases and J gave up 4 bases, with 14 bases separating them. CDR3 residues: CASTPGSYGANVLTF. DNA of the CDR3: TGTGCCAGCACCCCGGGATCTTACGGGGCCAACGTCCTGACTTTC.

This clonotype was counted between two and nine times. The chain uses TRBV3-1 and TRBJ2-5; maybe TRBD1 (6 bases). Trimming took 5 bases from V and 3 from J, leaving 22 bases between them. This CDR3 region has 17 residues. Germline V gene data show CDR1 as LGHDT and CDR2 as YNNKEL (reference sequence). The CDR3 DNA reads TGTGCCAGCAGCACTTATTACAGGGACGGTCTTGAAGAGACCCAGTACTTC. Its protein is CASSTYYRDGLEETQYF.

The V gene is TRBV20-1, the J gene TRBJ2-1, with D possibly matching TRBD2 (6 bases). The end of the DNA fits TRBJ2-7 better, so the J call may be wrong. Germline V gene sequence: CDR1 DFQATT, CDR2 SNEGSKA (reference sequence). This CDR3 is built from 15 residues. CDR3 DNA sequence: TGCAGTACGCGGAATAGCGGCAAGACCTACAATGAGCAGTACTTC. It yields the protein CSTRNSGKTYNEQYF.

DNA for the CDR3: TGCAGTGCTAGAGACCAGACTGGACGGACTGGCCTAACAGATACGCAGTATTTT. Its protein product is CSARDQTGRTGLTDTQYF. The chain joins TRBV20-1 to TRBJ2-3; tentatively, D is TRBD2 (5 bases). Deletions cut 0 bases from V and 3 bases from J, with 22 bases between. CDR3 length: 18 residues. Germline CDR1 DFQATT, CDR2 SNEGSKA (reference sequence).

The chain recombines TRBV3-1 with TRBJ2-7; the D call may be TRBD1 or TRBD2 (5 bases each). Germline CDR1 reads LGHDT; CDR2 reads YNNKEL (reference sequence). This CDR3 spans 17 amino acids. V shed 0 bases and J shed 3 bases, with 18 bases lying between them. The CDR3 coding sequence is TGTGCCAGCAGCCAAGAAAGAGGTATGATGGGACGCTACGAGCAGTACTTC. Amino acid sequence: CASSQERGMMGRYEQYF.

The chain combines TRBV27 with TRBJ2-1; the D gene could be TRBD1 or TRBD2 (5 bases each). Trimming took off 7 bases at V and 2 bases at J, with 6 bases between the two ends. This CDR3 region has 12 residues. The V gene's germline CDR1 is MNHEY and CDR2 SMNVEV (reference sequence). This CDR3 reads CASMGAYNEQFF. The CDR3 coding sequence is TGTGCCAGCATGGGGGCCTACAATGAGCAGTTCTTC.

This rearrangement joins TRBV9 to TRBJ2-7; 9 positions agree with TRBD1. The CDR3 runs to 15 residues. The junction had 10 bases not matched to a gene; V was cut back by 3 bases and J by 6 bases. The germline gives CDR1 SGDLS, CDR2 YYNGEE. CDR3 nucleotide sequence: TGTGCCAGCAGCGCCTTGTGGGACAGGGAATCCGAGCAGTACTTC. Translating it yields CASSALWDRESEQYF. Drawing the rest from reference TRBV9 and TRBJ2-7, the complete variable domain is DSGVTQTPKHLITATGQRVTLRCSPRSGDLSVYWYQQSLDQGLQFLIQYYNGEERAKGNILERFSAQQFPDLHSELNLSSLELGDSALYFCASSALWDRESEQYFGPGTRLTVT.

This clonotype was seen only a few times. The chain combines TRBV29-1 with TRBJ1-1; D is perhaps TRBD1 (5 bases). The CDR3 consists of 11 residues. Germline V gene lookup returns CDR1 SQVTM and CDR2 ANQGSEA. V was trimmed by 6 bases and J by 1 base, leaving 6 bases between them. The CDR3 loop is CSVTANTEAFF. CDR3 coding DNA: TGCAGCGTGACAGCGAACACTGAAGCTTTCTTT.

Note on this clonotype: The junction differs from germline at one of its ends, possibly a read error. J is TRBJ2-1 and V is TRBV27, with a tentative D call TRBD2 (5 bases). Germline CDR1 MNHEY, CDR2 SMNVEV (reference sequence). CDR3 length: 16 amino acids. CDR3 protein: CASSSPAASSYSEQFF. For the CDR3, the DNA is TGTGCCAGCAGTTCGCCAGCGGCTAGCTCCTACAGTGAGCAGTTCTTC.

This chain links TRBV14 with TRBJ2-1; 10 positions agree with TRBD1. Losses at the gene ends were 6 bases for V and 8 bases for J; bases not matched to a gene: 7. Per the germline V gene, CDR1 is SGHDN and CDR2 is FVKESK. CDR3 length: 14 amino acids. The CDR3 nucleotides read TGTGCCAGCAGGAGGACAGGGGGTGGGGATGAGCAGTTCTTC. Protein: CASRRTGGGDEQFF.

The genes are TRBV27 and TRBJ2-5; 8 bases fit TRBD1. V lost 6 bases, J lost 2 bases, and 8 bases stayed unmatched. Germline CDR1 reads MNHEY; CDR2 reads SMNVEV (reference sequence). The CDR3 covers 15 residues. In DNA, the CDR3 is TGTGCCAGCAGACCTGGACAGGGAACACAAGAGACCCAGTACTTC. Encoded protein: CASRPGQGTQETQYF.

This chain connects TRBV4-1 to TRBJ1-5; a possible D gene is TRBD1 (5 bases). This CDR3 is built from 16 residues. V lost 4 bases to trimming and J lost 3 bases, with 16 bases between them. Germline CDR1 reads MGHRA; CDR2 reads YSYEKL. The CDR3 DNA reads TGCGCCAGCAGCCGGGGGTGGGGCAGGGACAATCAGCCCCAGCATTTT. It encodes CASSRGWGRDNQPQHF.

The chain has TRBV7-9 and TRBJ2-1, with 9 bases identical to TRBD2. V trimming: 5 bases; J trimming: 9 bases; junction bases outside the gene matches: 14. Germline V gives CDR1 SEHNR, CDR2 FQNEAQ (reference sequence). The CDR3 totals 16 residues. The CDR3 DNA sequence: TGTGCCAGCAGCCAAGCGGCGGGAGGGCCGGGGGGTGAGCAGTTCTTC. It translates to CASSQAAGGPGGEQFF. Combining the CDR3 with reference TRBV7-9 and TRBJ2-1 gives the whole variable domain DTGVSQNPRHKITKRGQNVTFRCDPISEHNRLYWYRQTLGQGPEFLTYFQNEAQLEKSRLLSDRFSAERPKGSFSTLEIQRTEQGDSAMYLCASSQAAGGPGGEQFFGPGTRLTVL.